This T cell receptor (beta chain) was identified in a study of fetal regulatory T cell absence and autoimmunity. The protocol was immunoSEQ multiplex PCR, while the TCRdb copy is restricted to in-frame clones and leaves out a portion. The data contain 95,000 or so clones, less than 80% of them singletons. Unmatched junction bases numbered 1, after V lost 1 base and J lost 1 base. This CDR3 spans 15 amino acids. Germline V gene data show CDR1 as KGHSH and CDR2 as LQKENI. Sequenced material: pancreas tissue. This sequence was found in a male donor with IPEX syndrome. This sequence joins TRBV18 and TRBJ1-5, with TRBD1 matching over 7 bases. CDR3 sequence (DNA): TGTGCCAGCTCACCACAGGGGGCAAGCAATCAGCCCCAGCATTTT. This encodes CASSPQGASNQPQHF.